The 9 T cell receptor beta chains reported below all come from one sample, sequenced in a study of shared clonotypes between healthy human individuals. TCRdb's table, derived via immunoSEQ multiplex PCR, lists solely in-frame clones and lacks some. Of approximately 2,300,000 clones detected, around 90% appear once; the ten largest clones hold 0.37%. Sequencing was done on a sample of naive CD4+ T cells from PBMCs. Subset specified: CD45RA+ positively selected. These receptors were taken from a man between 18 and 35 years old in good health. Some clones in this sample may be carry-over from other donors' samples.

CDR3: CASSLGGLGGTQYF. DNA for the CDR3: TGCGCCAGCAGCTTGGGAGGGCTCGGTGGGACCCAGTACTTC. The chain joins TRBV5-1 to TRBJ2-5, with a weak D call TRBD2 (5 bases). CDR1 SGHRS and CDR2 YFSETQ come from the germline V gene. Trimming pared 0 bases from V and 7 bases from J, leaving 13 bases between. The CDR3 has 14 residues.

The chain recombines TRBV7-2 with TRBJ2-5; 9 nucleotides match TRBD2. CDR3 size: 13 residues. Per the germline V gene, CDR1 is SGHTA and CDR2 is FQGNSA. With 5 bases clipped from V and 7 bases from J, the junction kept 5 bases outside the gene matches. DNA for the CDR3: TGTGCCAGCAGCCCCCGGCGGGAGGGGACCCAGTACTTC. Its translation: CASSPRREGTQYF.

This clone was recorded a few times. V usage is TRBV2 and J usage is TRBJ1-1; D unclear. The CDR3 sequence is 12 residues long. V gave up 2 bases and J gave up 7 bases, with 8 bases separating them. Germline CDR1 is SNHLY and CDR2 is FYNNEI. The CDR3: CASSESEFEAFF. The CDR3, as DNA: TGTGCCAGCAGTGAATCAGAGTTTGAAGCTTTCTTT.

The genes are TRBV2 and TRBJ1-4; D remains unclear. CDR3 size: 12 residues. Trimming stripped 6 bases from V and 8 bases from J, with 10 bases between. The germline V gene encodes CDR1 SNHLY and CDR2 FYNNEI. The CDR3 DNA follows: TGTGCCAGCAGCCCCCTTAGCGAAAAACTGTTTTTT. It translates to CASSPLSEKLFF.

The V and J genes are TRBV9 and TRBJ2-3, with TRBD2 matching 10 bases. The CDR3 covers 16 residues. Germline-derived CDR1 and CDR2 are SGDLS and YYNGEE. J lost 5 bases, V lost 0 bases, and 6 bases had no gene match. In nucleotides, the CDR3 is TGTGCCAGCAGCGTAGGATCTAGCGGGAGTAGAGATACGCAGTATTTT. Translation: CASSVGSSGSRDTQYF. The variable domain in full, completed from reference TRBV9 and TRBJ2-3, reads DSGVTQTPKHLITATGQRVTLRCSPRSGDLSVYWYQQSLDQGLQFLIQYYNGEERAKGNILERFSAQQFPDLHSELNLSSLELGDSALYFCASSVGSSGSRDTQYFGPGTRLTVL.

The V gene is TRBV10-3, the J gene TRBJ2-7; 9 bases align to TRBD2. In germline, CDR1 is ENHRY, CDR2 SYGVKD. CDR3 size: 14 residues. J gave up 1 base and V 4 bases, and 2 bases lay outside the gene matches. CDR3 residues: CAISAAGGSYEQYF. In nucleotides, the CDR3 is TGTGCCATCAGTGCTGCGGGAGGGTCCTACGAGCAGTACTTC.

The chain uses TRBV5-1 and TRBJ2-1; TRBD2 matches at 11 bases. V was pared by 4 bases and J by 7 bases, with 4 bases of the junction left unmatched. Per the germline V gene, CDR1 is SGHRS and CDR2 is YFSETQ. The CDR3 loop spans 14 amino acids. CDR3 in DNA: TGCGCCAGCAGCCCTACTAGCGGGAGAAATGAGCAGTTCTTC. The encoded protein is CASSPTSGRNEQFF.

The rearrangement joins TRBV5-6 to TRBJ2-7; 9 nucleotides line up with TRBD1. Losses at the gene ends were 4 bases for V and 2 bases for J; bases not matched to a gene: 10. This CDR3 has 16 residues. Per germline, CDR1 SGHDT and CDR2 YYEEEE. The CDR3 coding sequence is TGTGCCAGCAGCCAGTTACAGGGGGCCATCCCCTACGAGCAGTACTTC. It encodes CASSQLQGAIPYEQYF.

The V gene is TRBV7-2, the J gene TRBJ2-2, with 12 bases matching TRBD2. Germline V gives CDR1 SGHTA, CDR2 FQGNSA. This CDR3 is built from 16 residues. V trimming: 4 bases; J trimming: 6 bases; junction bases outside the gene matches: 6. CDR3 sequence (DNA): TGTGCCAGCAGCTCGCGACTAGCGGGAGATTCCGGGGAGCTGTTTTTT. Translation: CASSSRLAGDSGELFF.